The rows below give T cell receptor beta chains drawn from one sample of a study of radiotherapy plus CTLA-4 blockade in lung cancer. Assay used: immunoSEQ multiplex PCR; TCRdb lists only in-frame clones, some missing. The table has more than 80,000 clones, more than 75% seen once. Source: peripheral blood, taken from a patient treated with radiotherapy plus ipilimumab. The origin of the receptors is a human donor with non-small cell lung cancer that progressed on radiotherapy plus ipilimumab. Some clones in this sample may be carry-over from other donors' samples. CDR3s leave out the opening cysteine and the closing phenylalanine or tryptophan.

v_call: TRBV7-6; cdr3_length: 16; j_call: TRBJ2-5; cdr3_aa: ASSLASAGTITQETQY
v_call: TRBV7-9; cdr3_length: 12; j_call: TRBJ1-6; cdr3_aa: ASSIGGNNSPLH
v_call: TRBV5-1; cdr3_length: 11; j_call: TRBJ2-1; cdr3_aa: ASSHGGSNEQF
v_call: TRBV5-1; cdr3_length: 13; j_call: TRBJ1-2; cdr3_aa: ASSRTAGDEGGYT
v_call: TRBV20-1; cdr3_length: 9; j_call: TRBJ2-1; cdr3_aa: SARGFDEQF
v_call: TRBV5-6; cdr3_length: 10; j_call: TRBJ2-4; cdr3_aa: ASSFLENIQY
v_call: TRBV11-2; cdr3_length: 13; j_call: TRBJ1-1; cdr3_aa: ASSLVRGASTEAF
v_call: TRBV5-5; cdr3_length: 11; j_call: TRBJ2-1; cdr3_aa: ASSLAHINEQF
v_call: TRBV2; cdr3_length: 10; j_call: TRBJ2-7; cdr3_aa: ASSGRPYEQY
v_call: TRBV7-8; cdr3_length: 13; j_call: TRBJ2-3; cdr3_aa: ASSPLRGVADTQY
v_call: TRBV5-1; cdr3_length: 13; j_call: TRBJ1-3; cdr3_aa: ASSLEGSSGNTIY
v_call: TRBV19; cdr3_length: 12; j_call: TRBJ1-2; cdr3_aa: ASSPPLTVYGYT
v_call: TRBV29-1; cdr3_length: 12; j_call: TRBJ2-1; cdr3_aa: SVAGQSSYNEQF
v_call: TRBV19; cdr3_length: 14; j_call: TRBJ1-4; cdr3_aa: ASSIETGTGNEKLF
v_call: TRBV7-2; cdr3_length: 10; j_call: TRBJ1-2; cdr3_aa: ASSLDGWGYT
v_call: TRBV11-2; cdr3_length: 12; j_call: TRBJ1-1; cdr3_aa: ASSLGLMNTEAF
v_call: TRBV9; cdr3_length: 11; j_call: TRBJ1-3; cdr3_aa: ASQGSSGNTIY
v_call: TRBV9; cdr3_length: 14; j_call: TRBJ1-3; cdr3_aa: ASSLFEGTSGNTIY
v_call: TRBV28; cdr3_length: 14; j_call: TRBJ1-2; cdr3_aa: ASSSPTDRDNYGYT
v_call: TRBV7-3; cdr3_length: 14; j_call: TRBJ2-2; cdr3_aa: ASSFSGGTNTGELF
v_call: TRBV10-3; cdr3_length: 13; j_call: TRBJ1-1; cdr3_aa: AIRSGTGDHTEAF
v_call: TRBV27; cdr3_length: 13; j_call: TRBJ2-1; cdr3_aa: ASSPLTSGGVEQF
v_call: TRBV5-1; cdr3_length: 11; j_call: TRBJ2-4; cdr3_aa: ASQGQGVNIQY
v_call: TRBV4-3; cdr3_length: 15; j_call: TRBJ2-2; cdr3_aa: ASSQDLRDGNTGELF
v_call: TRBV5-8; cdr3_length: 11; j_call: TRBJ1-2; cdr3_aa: ASSSDLAGGYT
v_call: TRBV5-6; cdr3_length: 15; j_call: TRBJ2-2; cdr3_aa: ASSPLDRATNTGELF
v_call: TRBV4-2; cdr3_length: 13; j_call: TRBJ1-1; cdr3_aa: ASSQDLLTNTEAF
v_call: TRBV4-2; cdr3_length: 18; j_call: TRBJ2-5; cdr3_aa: ASSQELARGVREYQETQY
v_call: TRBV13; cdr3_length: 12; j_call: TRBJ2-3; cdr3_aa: ASSLRGAADTQY
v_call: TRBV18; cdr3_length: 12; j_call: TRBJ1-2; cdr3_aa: ASSKDRAIYGYT
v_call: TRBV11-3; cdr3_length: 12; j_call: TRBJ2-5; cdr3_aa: ASSLDAFQETQY
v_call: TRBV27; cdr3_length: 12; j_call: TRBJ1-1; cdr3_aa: ASTPIRESTEAF
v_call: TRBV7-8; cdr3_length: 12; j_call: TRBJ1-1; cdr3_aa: ASSRRGRHTEAF
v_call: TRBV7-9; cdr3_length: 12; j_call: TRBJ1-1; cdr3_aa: ASSLQGGPDGAF
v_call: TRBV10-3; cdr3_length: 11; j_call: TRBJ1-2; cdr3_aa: AISPGSSDGYT
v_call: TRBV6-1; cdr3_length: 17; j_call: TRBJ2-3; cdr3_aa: ASSEAGLAGAPLRNTQY
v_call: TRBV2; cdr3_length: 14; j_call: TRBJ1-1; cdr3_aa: ASSVERGRMNTEAF
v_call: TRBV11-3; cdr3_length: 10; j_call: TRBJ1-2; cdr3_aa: ASSLDRSGYT
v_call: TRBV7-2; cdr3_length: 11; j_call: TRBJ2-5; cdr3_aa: ASRVGAGETQY
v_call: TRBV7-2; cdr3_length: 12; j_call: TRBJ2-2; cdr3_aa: ASSRRTGAGELF
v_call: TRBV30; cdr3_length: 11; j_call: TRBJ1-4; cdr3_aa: AWSVYLNEKLF
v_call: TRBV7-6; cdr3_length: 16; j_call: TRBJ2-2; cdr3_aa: ASSYGGQGWENTGELF
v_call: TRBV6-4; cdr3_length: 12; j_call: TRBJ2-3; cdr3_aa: ASSDSGGADTQY
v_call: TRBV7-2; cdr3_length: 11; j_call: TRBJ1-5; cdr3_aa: ASSLGQGQPQH
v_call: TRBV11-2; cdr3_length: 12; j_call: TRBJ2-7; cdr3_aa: ASSFGRGLSEQY
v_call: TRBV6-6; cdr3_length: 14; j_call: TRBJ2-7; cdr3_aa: ASSSRLRAGGYEQY
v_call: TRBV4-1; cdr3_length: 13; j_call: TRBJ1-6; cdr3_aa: ASSQEVNYNSPLH